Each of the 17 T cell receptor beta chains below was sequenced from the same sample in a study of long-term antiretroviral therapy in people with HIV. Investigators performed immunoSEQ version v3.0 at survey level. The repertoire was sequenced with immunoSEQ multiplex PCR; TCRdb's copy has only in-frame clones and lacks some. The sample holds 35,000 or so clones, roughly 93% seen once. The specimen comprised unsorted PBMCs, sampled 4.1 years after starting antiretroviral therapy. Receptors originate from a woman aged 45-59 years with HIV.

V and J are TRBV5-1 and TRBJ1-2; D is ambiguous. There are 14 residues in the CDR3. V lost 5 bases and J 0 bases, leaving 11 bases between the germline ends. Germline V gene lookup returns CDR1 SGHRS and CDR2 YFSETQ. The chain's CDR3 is CASRTTLTNYGYTF. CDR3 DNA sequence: TGCGCCAGCAGAACGACATTAACTAACTATGGCTACACCTTC.

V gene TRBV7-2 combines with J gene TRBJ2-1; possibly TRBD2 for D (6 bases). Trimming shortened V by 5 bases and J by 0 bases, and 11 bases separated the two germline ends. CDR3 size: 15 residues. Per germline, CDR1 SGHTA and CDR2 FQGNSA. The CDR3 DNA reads TGTGCCAGCAGCGCGGGACGGAGCTCCTACAATGAGCAGTTCTTC. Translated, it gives CASSAGRSSYNEQFF.

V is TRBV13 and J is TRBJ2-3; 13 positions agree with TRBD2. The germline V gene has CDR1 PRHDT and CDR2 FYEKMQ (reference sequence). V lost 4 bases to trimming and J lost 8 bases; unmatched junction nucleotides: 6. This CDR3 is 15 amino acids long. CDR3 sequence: CASSSWTSGGGTQYF. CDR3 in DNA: TGTGCCAGCAGCTCCTGGACTAGCGGGGGAGGTACGCAGTATTTT.

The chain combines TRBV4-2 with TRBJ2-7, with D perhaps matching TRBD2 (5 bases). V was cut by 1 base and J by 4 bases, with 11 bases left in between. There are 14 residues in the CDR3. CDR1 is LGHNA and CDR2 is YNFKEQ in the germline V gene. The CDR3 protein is CASSQARGFYEQYF. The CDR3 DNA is TGTGCCAGCAGCCAAGCACGAGGGTTTTACGAGCAGTACTTC.

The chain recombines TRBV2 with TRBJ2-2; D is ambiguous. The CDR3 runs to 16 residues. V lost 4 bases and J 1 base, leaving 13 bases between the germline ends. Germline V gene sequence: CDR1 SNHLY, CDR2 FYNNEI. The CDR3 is CASSGKLPRNTGELFF. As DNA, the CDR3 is TGTGCCAGCAGTGGGAAACTCCCAAGGAACACCGGGGAGCTGTTTTTT.

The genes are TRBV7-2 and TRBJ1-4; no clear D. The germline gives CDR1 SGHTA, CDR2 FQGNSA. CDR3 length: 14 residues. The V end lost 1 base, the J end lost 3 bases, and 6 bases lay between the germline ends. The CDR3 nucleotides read TGTGCCAGCAGCTTAGTGTACGCTAATGAAAAACTGTTTTTT. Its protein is CASSLVYANEKLFF.

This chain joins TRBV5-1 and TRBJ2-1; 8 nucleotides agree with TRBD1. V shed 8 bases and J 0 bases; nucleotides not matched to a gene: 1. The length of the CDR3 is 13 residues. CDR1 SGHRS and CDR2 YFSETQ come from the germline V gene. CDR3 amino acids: CASGQGSYNEQFF. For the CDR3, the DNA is TGCGCCAGTGGACAGGGCTCCTACAATGAGCAGTTCTTC.

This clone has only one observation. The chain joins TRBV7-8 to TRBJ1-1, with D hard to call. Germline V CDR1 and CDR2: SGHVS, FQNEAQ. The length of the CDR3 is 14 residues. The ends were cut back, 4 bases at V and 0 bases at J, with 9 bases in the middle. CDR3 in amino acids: CASSSVPMNTEAFF. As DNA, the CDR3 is TGTGCCAGCAGCTCAGTACCAATGAACACTGAAGCTTTCTTT.

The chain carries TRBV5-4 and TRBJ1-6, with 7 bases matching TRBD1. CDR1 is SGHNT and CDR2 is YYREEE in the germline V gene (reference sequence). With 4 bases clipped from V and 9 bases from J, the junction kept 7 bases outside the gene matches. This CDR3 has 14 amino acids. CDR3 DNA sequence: TGTGCCAGCAGCCAACAGGGGCAGGGTTCACCCCTCCACTTT. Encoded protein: CASSQQGQGSPLHF.

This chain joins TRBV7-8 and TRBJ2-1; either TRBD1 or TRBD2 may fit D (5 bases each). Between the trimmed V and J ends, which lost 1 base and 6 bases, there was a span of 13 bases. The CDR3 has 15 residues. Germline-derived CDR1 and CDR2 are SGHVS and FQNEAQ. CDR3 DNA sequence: TGTGCCAGCAGCTTAGGTAGCCGGGGCACCAATGAGCAGTTCTTC. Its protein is CASSLGSRGTNEQFF.

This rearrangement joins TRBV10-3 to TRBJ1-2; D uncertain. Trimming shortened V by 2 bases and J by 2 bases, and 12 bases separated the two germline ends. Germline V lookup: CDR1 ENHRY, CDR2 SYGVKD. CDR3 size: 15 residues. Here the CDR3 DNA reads TGTGCCATCAGTGAGATGAGCGGAGCAAACTATGGCTACACCTTC. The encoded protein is CAISEMSGANYGYTF.

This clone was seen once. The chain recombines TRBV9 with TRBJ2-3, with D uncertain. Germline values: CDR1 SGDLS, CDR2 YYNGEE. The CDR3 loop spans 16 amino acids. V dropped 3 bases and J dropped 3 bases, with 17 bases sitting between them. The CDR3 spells CASSEGLLVVTDTQYF. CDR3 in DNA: TGTGCCAGCAGCGAAGGCTTATTGGTGGTTACAGATACGCAGTATTTT.

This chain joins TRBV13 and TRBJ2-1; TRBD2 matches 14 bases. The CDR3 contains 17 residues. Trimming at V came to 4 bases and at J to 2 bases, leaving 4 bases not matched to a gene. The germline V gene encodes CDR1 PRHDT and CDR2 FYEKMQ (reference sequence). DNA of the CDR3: TGTGCCAGCAGCTCACGGACTAGCGGGGGGCCCTACAATGAGCAGTTCTTC. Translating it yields CASSSRTSGGPYNEQFF.

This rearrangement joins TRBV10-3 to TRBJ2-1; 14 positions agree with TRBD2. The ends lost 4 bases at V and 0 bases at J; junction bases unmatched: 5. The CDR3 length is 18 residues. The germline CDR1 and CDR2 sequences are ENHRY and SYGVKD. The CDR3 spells CAISGLAGGTSSYNEQFF. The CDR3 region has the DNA TGTGCCATCAGTGGACTAGCGGGGGGGACGAGCTCCTACAATGAGCAGTTCTTC.

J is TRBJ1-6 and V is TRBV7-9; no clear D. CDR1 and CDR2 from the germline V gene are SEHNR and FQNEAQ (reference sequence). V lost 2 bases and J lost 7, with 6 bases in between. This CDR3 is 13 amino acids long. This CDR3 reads CASSLIENSPLHF. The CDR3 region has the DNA TGTGCCAGCAGCTTAATTGAGAATTCACCCCTCCACTTT.

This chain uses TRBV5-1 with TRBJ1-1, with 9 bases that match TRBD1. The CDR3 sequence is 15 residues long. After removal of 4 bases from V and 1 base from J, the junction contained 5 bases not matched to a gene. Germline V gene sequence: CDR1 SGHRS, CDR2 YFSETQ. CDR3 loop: CASSLGTGPNTEAFF. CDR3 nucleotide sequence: TGCGCCAGCAGCCTAGGGACAGGGCCGAACACTGAAGCTTTCTTT.

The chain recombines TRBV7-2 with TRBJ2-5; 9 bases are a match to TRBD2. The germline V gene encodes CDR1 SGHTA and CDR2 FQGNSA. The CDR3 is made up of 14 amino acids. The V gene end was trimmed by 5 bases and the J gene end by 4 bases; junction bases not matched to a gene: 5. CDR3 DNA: TGTGCCAGCAGCCCGGGACTAGCTGCAGAGACCCAGTACTTC. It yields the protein CASSPGLAAETQYF.